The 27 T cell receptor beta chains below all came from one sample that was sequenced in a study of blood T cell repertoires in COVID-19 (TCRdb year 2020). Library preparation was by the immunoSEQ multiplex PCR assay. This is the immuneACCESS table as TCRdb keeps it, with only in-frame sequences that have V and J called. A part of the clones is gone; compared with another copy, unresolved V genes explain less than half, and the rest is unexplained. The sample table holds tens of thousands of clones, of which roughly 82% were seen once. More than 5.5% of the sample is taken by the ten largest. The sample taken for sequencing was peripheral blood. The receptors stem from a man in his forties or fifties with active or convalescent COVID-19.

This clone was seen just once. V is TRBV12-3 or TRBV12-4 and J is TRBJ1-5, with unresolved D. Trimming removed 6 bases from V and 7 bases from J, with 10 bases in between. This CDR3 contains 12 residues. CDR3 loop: CASSLRGQPQHF. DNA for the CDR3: TGTGCCAGCAGCTTGCGAGGGCAGCCCCAGCATTTT.

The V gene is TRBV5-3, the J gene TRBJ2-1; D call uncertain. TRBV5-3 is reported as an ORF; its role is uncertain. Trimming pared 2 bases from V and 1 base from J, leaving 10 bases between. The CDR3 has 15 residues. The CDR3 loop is CARSLNASSYNEQFF. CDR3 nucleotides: TGTGCCAGAAGCTTAAACGCCAGTTCCTACAATGAGCAGTTCTTC.

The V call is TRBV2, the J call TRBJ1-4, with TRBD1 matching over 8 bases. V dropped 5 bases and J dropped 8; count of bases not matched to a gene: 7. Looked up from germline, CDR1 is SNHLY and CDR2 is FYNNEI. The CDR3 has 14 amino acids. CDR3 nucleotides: TGTGCCAGCAGTAAGGGACAGGCTGGGGAAAAACTGTTTTTT. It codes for CASSKGQAGEKLFF.

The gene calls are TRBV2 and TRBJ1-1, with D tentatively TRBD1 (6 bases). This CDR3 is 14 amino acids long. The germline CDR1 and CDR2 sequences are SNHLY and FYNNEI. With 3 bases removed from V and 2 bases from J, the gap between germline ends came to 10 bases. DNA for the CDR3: TGTGCCAGCAGTGAGACAGGCCTAAACACTGAAGCTTTCTTT. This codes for CASSETGLNTEAFF. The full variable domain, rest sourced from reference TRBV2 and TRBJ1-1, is EPEVTQTPSHQVTQMGQEVILRCVPISNHLYFYWYRQILGQKVEFLVSFYNNEISEKSEIFDDQFSVERPDGSNFTLKIRSTKLEDSAMYFCASSETGLNTEAFFGQGTRLTVV.

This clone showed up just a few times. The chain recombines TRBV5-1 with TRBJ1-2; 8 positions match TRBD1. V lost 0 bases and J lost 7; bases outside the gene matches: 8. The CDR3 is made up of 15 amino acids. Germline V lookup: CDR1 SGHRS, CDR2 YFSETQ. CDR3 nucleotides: TGCGCCAGCAGCTTGGCCAAGAGACAGGGGTTTGGCTACACCTTC. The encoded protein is CASSLAKRQGFGYTF.

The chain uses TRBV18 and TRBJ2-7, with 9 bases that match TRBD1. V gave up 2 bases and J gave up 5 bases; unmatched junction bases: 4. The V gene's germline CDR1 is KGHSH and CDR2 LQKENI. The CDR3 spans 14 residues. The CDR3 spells CASSPGTGPDEQYF. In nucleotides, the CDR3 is TGTGCCAGCTCACCAGGGACAGGGCCGGACGAGCAGTACTTC. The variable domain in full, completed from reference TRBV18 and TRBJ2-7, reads NAGVMQNPRHLVRRRGQEARLRCSPMKGHSHVYWYRQLPEEGLKFMVYLQKENIIDESGMPKERFSAEFPKEGPSILRIQQVVRGDSAAYFCASSPGTGPDEQYFGPGTRLTVT.

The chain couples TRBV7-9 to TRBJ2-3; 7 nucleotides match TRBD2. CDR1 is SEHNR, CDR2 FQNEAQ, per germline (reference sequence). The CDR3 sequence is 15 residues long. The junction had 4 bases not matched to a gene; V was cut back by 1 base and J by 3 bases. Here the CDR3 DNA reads TGTGCCAGCAGCTTAGTGTTAGCGGGTACAGATACGCAGTATTTT. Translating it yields CASSLVLAGTDTQYF.

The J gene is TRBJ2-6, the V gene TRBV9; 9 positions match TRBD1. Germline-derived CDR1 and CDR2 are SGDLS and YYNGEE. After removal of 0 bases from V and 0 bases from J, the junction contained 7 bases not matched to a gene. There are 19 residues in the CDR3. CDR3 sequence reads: CASSVEGQGIFSGANVLTF. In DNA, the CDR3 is TGTGCCAGCAGCGTAGAGGGACAGGGAATATTCTCTGGGGCCAACGTCCTGACTTTC.

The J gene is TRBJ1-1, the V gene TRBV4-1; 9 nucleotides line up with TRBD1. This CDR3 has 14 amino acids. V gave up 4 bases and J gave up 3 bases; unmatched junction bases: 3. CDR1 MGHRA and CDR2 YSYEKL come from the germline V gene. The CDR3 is CASSRQGEDTEAFF. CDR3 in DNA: TGCGCCAGCAGCCGACAGGGGGAAGACACTGAAGCTTTCTTT.

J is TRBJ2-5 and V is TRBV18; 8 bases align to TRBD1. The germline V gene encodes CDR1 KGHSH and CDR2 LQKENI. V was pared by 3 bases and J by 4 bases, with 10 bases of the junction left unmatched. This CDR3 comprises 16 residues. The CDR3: CASSPTGAGMGETQYF. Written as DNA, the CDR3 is TGTGCCAGCTCACCGACAGGGGCTGGGATGGGAGAGACCCAGTACTTC.

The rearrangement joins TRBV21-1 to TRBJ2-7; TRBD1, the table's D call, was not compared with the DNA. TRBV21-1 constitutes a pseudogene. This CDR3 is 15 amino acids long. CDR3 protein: CASSSRTGRPSEQYF. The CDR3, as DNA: TGTGCCAGCAGCTCGCGGACAGGCCGGCCTAGCGAGCAGTACTTC.

CDR3 sequence (DNA): TGTGCCAGCAGCCACCCAGGGGGGATATCTTACAATGAGCAGTTCTTC. The encoded protein is CASSHPGGISYNEQFF. The chain links TRBV3-1 (or the pseudogene TRBV3-2) to TRBJ2-1; D might be TRBD1 (7 bases). The CDR3 contains 16 residues. The germline V gene encodes CDR1 LGHDT and CDR2 YNNKEL (reference sequence). V lost 3 bases and J 4 bases, leaving 16 bases between the germline ends.

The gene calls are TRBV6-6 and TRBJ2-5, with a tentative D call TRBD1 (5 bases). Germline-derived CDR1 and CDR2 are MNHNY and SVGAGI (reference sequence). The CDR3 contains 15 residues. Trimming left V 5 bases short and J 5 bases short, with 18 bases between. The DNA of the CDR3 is TGTGCCAGCAGTGCCAGAGGTCAGGGTGGGGAGACCCAGTACTTC. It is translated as CASSARGQGGETQYF.

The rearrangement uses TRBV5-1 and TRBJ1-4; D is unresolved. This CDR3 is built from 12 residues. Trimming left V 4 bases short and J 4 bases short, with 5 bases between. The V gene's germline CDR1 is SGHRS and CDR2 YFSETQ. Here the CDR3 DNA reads TGCGCCAGCAGCGCCGGTAATGAAAAACTGTTTTTT. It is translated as CASSAGNEKLFF.

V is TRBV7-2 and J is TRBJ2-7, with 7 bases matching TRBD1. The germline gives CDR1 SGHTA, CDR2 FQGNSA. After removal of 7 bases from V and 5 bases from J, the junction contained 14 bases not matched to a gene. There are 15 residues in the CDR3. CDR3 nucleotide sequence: TGTGCCAGCAACCACCCGACAGGGTTTAACGACGAGCAGTACTTC. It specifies CASNHPTGFNDEQYF.

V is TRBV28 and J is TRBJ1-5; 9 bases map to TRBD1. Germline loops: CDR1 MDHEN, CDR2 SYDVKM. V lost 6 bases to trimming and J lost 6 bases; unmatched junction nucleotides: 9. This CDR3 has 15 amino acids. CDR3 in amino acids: CASRRTGELFQPQHF. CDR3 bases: TGTGCCAGCAGGAGGACAGGGGAATTATTTCAGCCCCAGCATTTT.

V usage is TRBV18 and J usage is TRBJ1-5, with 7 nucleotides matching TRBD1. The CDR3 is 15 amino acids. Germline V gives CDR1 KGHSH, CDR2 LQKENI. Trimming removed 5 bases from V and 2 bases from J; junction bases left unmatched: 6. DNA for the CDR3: TGTGCCAGCTCAGCAGACAGGGTCGGCAATCAGCCCCAGCATTTT. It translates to CASSADRVGNQPQHF. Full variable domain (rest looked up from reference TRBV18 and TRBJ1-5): NAGVMQNPRHLVRRRGQEARLRCSPMKGHSHVYWYRQLPEEGLKFMVYLQKENIIDESGMPKERFSAEFPKEGPSILRIQQVVRGDSAAYFCASSADRVGNQPQHFGDGTRLSIL.

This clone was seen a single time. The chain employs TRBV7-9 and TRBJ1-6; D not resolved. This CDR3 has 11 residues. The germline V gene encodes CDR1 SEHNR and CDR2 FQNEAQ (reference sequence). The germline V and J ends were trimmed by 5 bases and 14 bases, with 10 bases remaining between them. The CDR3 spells CASSPLQALHF. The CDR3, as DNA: TGTGCCAGCAGCCCCCTTCAGGCCCTCCACTTT.

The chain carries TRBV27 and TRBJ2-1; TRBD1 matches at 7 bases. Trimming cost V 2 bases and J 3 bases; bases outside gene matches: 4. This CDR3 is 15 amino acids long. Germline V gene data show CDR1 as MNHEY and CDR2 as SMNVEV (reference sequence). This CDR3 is CASSLTGQSYNEQFF. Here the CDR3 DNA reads TGTGCCAGCAGTTTAACGGGACAGAGCTACAATGAGCAGTTCTTC.

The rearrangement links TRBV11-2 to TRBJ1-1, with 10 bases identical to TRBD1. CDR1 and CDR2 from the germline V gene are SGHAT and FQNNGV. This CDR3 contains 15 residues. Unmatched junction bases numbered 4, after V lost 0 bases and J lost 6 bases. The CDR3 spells CASSLDGTGAAEAFF. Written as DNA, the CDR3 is TGTGCCAGCAGCTTAGATGGGACAGGGGCGGCTGAAGCTTTCTTT.

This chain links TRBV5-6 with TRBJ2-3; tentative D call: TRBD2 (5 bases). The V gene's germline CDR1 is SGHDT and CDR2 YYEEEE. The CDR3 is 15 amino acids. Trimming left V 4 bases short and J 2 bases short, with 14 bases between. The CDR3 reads CASSVGIATTDTQYF. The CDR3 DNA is TGTGCCAGCAGCGTCGGGATAGCCACCACAGATACGCAGTATTTT.

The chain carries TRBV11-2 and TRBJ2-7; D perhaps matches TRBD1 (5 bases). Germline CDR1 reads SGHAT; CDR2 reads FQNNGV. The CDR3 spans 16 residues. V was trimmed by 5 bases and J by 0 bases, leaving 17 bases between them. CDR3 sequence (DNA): TGTGCCAGCAGCGACCCCGGACACACGAGCTCCTACGAGCAGTACGTC. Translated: CASSDPGHTSSYEQYV.

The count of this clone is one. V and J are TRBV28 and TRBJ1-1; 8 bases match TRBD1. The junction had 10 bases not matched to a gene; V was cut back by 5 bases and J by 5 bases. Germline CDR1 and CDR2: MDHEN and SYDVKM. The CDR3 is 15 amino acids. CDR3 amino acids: CASSPHQGASTEAFF. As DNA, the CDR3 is TGTGCCAGCAGTCCACACCAGGGGGCGAGTACTGAAGCTTTCTTT.

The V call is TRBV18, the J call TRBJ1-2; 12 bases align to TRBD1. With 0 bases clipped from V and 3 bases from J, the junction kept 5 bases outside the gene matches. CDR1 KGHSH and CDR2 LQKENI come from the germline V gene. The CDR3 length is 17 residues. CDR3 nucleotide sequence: TGTGCCAGCTCACCACCGGGACAGGGGGCAGGTGACTATGGCTACACCTTC. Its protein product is CASSPPGQGAGDYGYTF.

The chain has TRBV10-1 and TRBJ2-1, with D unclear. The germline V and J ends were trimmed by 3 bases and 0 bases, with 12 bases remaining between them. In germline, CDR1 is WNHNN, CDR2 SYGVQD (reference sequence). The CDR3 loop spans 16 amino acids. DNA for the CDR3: TGCGCCAGCAGTGACCAGACCGCTAGCTCCTACAATGAGCAGTTCTTC. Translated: CASSDQTASSYNEQFF.

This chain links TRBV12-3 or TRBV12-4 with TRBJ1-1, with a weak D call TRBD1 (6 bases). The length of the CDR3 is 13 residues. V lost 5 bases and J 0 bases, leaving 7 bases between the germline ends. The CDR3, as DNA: TGTGCCAGCAGTGGACAGATGAACACTGAAGCTTTCTTT. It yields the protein CASSGQMNTEAFF.

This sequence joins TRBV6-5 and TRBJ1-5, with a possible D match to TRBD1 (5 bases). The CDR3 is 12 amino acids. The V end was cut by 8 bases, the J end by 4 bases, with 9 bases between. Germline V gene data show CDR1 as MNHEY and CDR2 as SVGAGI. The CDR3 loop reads CASRRGNQPQHF. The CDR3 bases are TGTGCCAGCCGGCGGGGGAATCAGCCCCAGCATTTT.